These 27 T cell receptor beta chains came from one sample sequenced in a study of shared clonotypes between healthy human individuals. Measured with immunoSEQ multiplex PCR; TCRdb has only the in-frame clones, and not every one. The sample yields more than 1 million clones, around 78% seen once. The sequenced sample was memory CD4+ T cells from PBMCs. The subset is: CD45RA-negative fraction. The receptor source for this set is a man aged 18 to 29 in good health. Some clones in this sample may be carry-over from other donors' samples.

The chain couples TRBV6-5 to TRBJ1-2, with 10 positions matching TRBD1. The V gene end was trimmed by 6 bases and the J gene end by 7 bases; junction bases not matched to a gene: 8. The CDR3 consists of 14 residues. Looked up from germline, CDR1 is MNHEY and CDR2 is SVGAGI. The CDR3 coding sequence is TGTGCCAGCAGAGCGACAGGGGGCGCGGGTGGCTACACCTTC. Its translation is CASRATGGAGGYTF.

This clone was observed once. V is TRBV7-3 and J is TRBJ2-5, with 9 bases matching TRBD2. J was trimmed by 4 bases and V by 5 bases; bases with no gene match: 11. Germline V gene data show CDR1 as SGHTA and CDR2 as FQGTGA. The CDR3 consists of 16 residues. CDR3 DNA: TGTGCCAGCAGCCCAGGGAGCGGGAGGAGAGGAGAGACCCAGTACTTC. This codes for CASSPGSGRRGETQYF.

This clone was seen only once. The chain joins TRBV28 to TRBJ1-5; D gene uncertain. Germline values: CDR1 MDHEN, CDR2 SYDVKM. V was pared by 3 bases and J by 6 bases, with 15 bases between. The CDR3 length is 15 residues. CDR3 nucleotide sequence: TGTGCCAGCAGTTTCGACGGCGTGGTAGGTCAGCCCCAGCATTTT. Protein product: CASSFDGVVGQPQHF.

V and J are TRBV5-1 and TRBJ1-1; 7 positions agree with TRBD1. Trimming took 4 bases from V and 2 from J; bases not matched to a gene: 8. The germline CDR1 and CDR2 sequences are SGHRS and YFSETQ. This CDR3 region has 15 residues. For the CDR3, the DNA is TGCGCCAGCAGCATTCGGACAGGAGCCAACACTGAAGCTTTCTTT. Encoded protein: CASSIRTGANTEAFF. Complete variable domain (other parts from reference TRBV5-1 and TRBJ1-1): KAGVTQTPRYLIKTRGQQVTLSCSPISGHRSVSWYQQTPGQGLQFLFEYFSETQRNKGNFPGRFSGRQFSNSRSEMNVSTLELGDSALYLCASSIRTGANTEAFFGQGTRLTVV.

The V gene is TRBV5-1, the J gene TRBJ2-2; tentatively, D is TRBD1 or TRBD2 (5 bases each). V lost 4 bases to trimming and J lost 7 bases, with 17 bases between them. Germline loops: CDR1 SGHRS, CDR2 YFSETQ. This CDR3 contains 15 residues. CDR3 residues: CASSLQGRLDGELFF. DNA of the CDR3: TGCGCCAGCAGCCTCCAGGGACGACTGGACGGGGAGCTGTTTTTT.

To note about this clone: This specimen includes other DNA sequences encoding the same CDR3. This chain links TRBV19 with TRBJ2-5; D gene uncertain. This CDR3 region has 14 residues. From germline, CDR1 is LNHDA and CDR2 SQIVND (reference sequence). V lost 5 bases to trimming and J lost 2 bases, with 12 bases between them. The CDR3 is CASSLRLTQETQYF. The CDR3 DNA reads as TGTGCCAGTAGTTTACGACTCACTCAAGAGACCCAGTACTTC.

The rearrangement links TRBV4-2 to TRBJ1-5; D gene unclear. Germline values: CDR1 LGHNA, CDR2 YNFKEQ. The CDR3 loop spans 14 amino acids. Trimming pared 0 bases from V and 5 bases from J, leaving 8 bases between. The CDR3 DNA reads as TGTGCCAGCAGCCAAGATCCCGCAGATCAGCCCCAGCATTTT. Protein product: CASSQDPADQPQHF.

V gene TRBV19 combines with J gene TRBJ1-5, with TRBD1 identical over 8 bases. CDR1 LNHDA and CDR2 SQIVND come from the germline V gene (reference sequence). The CDR3 loop spans 14 amino acids. Unmatched junction bases numbered 2, after V lost 5 bases and J lost 2 bases. CDR3 region: CASSEQGGNQPQHF. CDR3 coding DNA: TGTGCCAGTAGTGAACAGGGGGGCAATCAGCCCCAGCATTTT.

The V gene is TRBV7-9, the J gene TRBJ1-4; unclear D gene. The CDR3 runs 15 residues. Trimming took off 1 base at V and 8 bases at J, with 14 bases between the two ends. Germline V gene lookup returns CDR1 SEHNR and CDR2 FQNEAQ (reference sequence). CDR3 protein: CASSLEKGFAEKLFF. In DNA form, the CDR3 reads TGTGCCAGCAGCTTAGAAAAAGGCTTCGCGGAAAAACTGTTTTTT.

This clone was recorded once. The rearrangement joins TRBV18 to TRBJ2-7, with 13 bases identical to TRBD2. V lost 5 bases, J lost 0 bases, and 7 bases stayed unmatched. Germline-derived CDR1 and CDR2 are KGHSH and LQKENI. The CDR3 extends over 17 amino acids. The CDR3 DNA is TGTGCCAGCTCAGTGACTAGCGGGAGGTACTACTCCTACGAGCAGTACTTC. Its protein is CASSVTSGRYYSYEQYF.

The chain carries TRBV19 and TRBJ2-5; 10 positions agree with TRBD1. Germline lookup yields CDR1 LNHDA and CDR2 SQIVND (reference sequence). The ends lost 6 bases at V and 5 bases at J; junction bases unmatched: 6. This CDR3 spans 14 amino acids. Here the CDR3 DNA reads TGTGCCAGTAGCGACAGGGGGCGCGGGGAGACCCAGTACTTC. This codes for CASSDRGRGETQYF.

The chain has TRBV6-1 and TRBJ1-2; D might be TRBD1 (5 bases). Germline CDR1 reads MNHNS; CDR2 reads SASEGT. The CDR3 totals 15 residues. V lost 10 bases and J lost 2, with 20 bases in between. CDR3 residues: CATTRDDFSNYGYTF. DNA for the CDR3: TGTGCCACAACACGGGACGATTTCTCAAACTATGGCTACACCTTC.

The rearrangement joins TRBV9 to TRBJ2-7, with 7 bases lining up with TRBD1. Trimming took 4 bases from V and 7 from J; bases not matched to a gene: 8. The CDR3 covers 13 residues. The germline V gene has CDR1 SGDLS and CDR2 YYNGEE. Here the CDR3 reads CASSNRGTWEQYF. CDR3 DNA: TGTGCCAGCAGCAACAGGGGAACCTGGGAGCAGTACTTC.

This clone was seen more than once but under ten times. The V and J genes are TRBV4-2 and TRBJ1-3, with 7 nucleotides matching TRBD1. The V and J ends lost 0 bases and 2 bases, in that order; junction bases with no gene match: 13. This CDR3 region has 19 residues. The V gene's germline CDR1 is LGHNA and CDR2 YNFKEQ. The CDR3 nucleotides are TGTGCCAGCAGCCAAGACCCGAAACAAGGGGGCAGGCCTGGAAACACCATATATTTT. Its translation is CASSQDPKQGGRPGNTIYF.

The rearrangement joins TRBV7-2 to TRBJ2-7, with TRBD1 matching over 11 bases. From germline, CDR1 is SGHTA and CDR2 FQGNSA. Trimming at V came to 2 bases and at J to 4 bases, leaving 4 bases not matched to a gene. The CDR3 extends over 15 amino acids. The CDR3 DNA is TGTGCCAGCAGCTTAAGGGGACAGGGGGTATACGAGCAGTACTTC. Encoded protein: CASSLRGQGVYEQYF.

The chain links TRBV5-1 to TRBJ2-1; D possibly corresponds to TRBD2 (5 bases). Germline V gene lookup returns CDR1 SGHRS and CDR2 YFSETQ. CDR3 size: 15 residues. V was trimmed by 5 bases and J by 4 bases, leaving 16 bases between them. CDR3 amino acids: CASRVRASRYNEQFF. The CDR3 region has the DNA TGCGCCAGCAGAGTTAGGGCTAGCAGATACAATGAGCAGTTCTTC.

This clone showed up just once. J is TRBJ1-2 and V is TRBV28; no clear D gene. CDR3 length: 16 residues. The V gene's germline CDR1 is MDHEN and CDR2 SYDVKM. The V gene lost 5 bases and the J gene lost 0 bases, with 16 bases spanning the gap. For the CDR3, the DNA is TGTGCCAGCAGTCCTTCTAACCTGGGTGCTAACTATGGCTACACCTTC. Protein sequence: CASSPSNLGANYGYTF.

The chain links TRBV4-2 to TRBJ2-1; 9 bases agree with TRBD2. The CDR3 has 16 amino acids. Trimming took 1 base from V and 6 from J; bases not matched to a gene: 7. Germline lookup yields CDR1 LGHNA and CDR2 YNFKEQ. CDR3 amino acids: CASSQVLAGGRNEQFF. CDR3 nucleotides: TGTGCCAGCAGCCAAGTTCTCGCGGGAGGGCGCAATGAGCAGTTCTTC.

On this clone: This sample includes further DNA sequences coding for the same CDR3. The rearrangement links TRBV2 to TRBJ1-2; D is perhaps TRBD1 (5 bases). Trimming stripped 6 bases from V and 2 bases from J, with 13 bases between. Germline assignment: CDR1 SNHLY and CDR2 FYNNEI. CDR3 size: 14 residues. CDR3 DNA: TGTGCCAGCAGAGGGCAGGGAGGAAACTATGGCTACACCTTC. The encoded protein is CASRGQGGNYGYTF.

This clone showed up many times. V and J are TRBV25-1 and TRBJ2-5; D is ambiguous. Between the trimmed V and J ends, which lost 5 bases and 0 bases, there was a span of 7 bases. The germline V gene has CDR1 MGHDK and CDR2 SYGVNS. The CDR3 covers 13 residues. This CDR3 reads CASSWSNQETQYF. As DNA, the CDR3 is TGTGCCAGCAGTTGGAGCAACCAAGAGACCCAGTACTTC.

This clone has a single count. This sequence joins TRBV5-1 and TRBJ2-5; D unclear. This CDR3 is 16 amino acids long. Germline V gene sequence: CDR1 SGHRS, CDR2 YFSETQ. The ends were cut back, 4 bases at V and 1 base at J, with 17 bases in the middle. The CDR3 sequence is CASSPGIDQAQETQYF. CDR3 DNA: TGCGCCAGCAGCCCTGGAATAGACCAGGCCCAAGAGACCCAGTACTTC.

This clone showed up just a few times. The rearrangement joins TRBV12-1 to TRBJ2-7; TRBD1 is the table's D call and was not checked against the DNA. TRBV12-1 counts as a pseudogene. The CDR3 is 14 residues long. CDR3 sequence reads: CASSLDRGLYEQYF. The CDR3 coding sequence is TGTGCCAGCAGCCTGGACAGGGGGCTCTACGAGCAGTACTTC.

The chain employs TRBV7-9 and TRBJ2-5; TRBD1 aligns across 7 bases. Germline loops: CDR1 SEHNR, CDR2 FQNEAQ (reference sequence). J gave up 2 bases and V 3 bases, and 9 bases lay outside the gene matches. The CDR3 has 16 residues. CDR3 bases: TGTGCCAGCAGCTTCGGGGCGACAGGGCGACAAGAGACCCAGTACTTC. Its protein product is CASSFGATGRQETQYF.

About this clone itself: Other DNA sequences of this sample code for an identical CDR3. J is TRBJ2-5 and V is TRBV12-5; D remains unclear. Germline lookup yields CDR1 LGHNT and CDR2 FRNRAP. This CDR3 has 11 amino acids. Deletions cut 3 bases from V and 5 bases from J, with 4 bases between. In nucleotides, the CDR3 is TGTGCTAGTGGTTTAGGGGAGACCCAGTACTTC. Its protein product is CASGLGETQYF.

The chain has TRBV11-2 and TRBJ2-1; 8 bases map to TRBD2. Germline V gene lookup returns CDR1 SGHAT and CDR2 FQNNGV. Trimming took 5 bases from V and 8 from J; bases not matched to a gene: 11. CDR3 size: 15 residues. The CDR3 protein is CASSQLPGRVDEQFF. The CDR3 nucleotides are TGTGCCAGCAGCCAGCTGCCCGGGAGGGTGGATGAGCAGTTCTTC.

The chain recombines TRBV18 with TRBJ1-2; TRBD1 agrees at 7 bases. The V gene's germline CDR1 is KGHSH and CDR2 LQKENI. Trimming removed 4 bases from V and 8 bases from J; junction bases left unmatched: 13. The CDR3 totals 15 residues. The CDR3 sequence is CASSLGTDRTSGYTF. The DNA for the CDR3 is TGTGCCAGCTCACTGGGGACAGATAGAACTAGCGGCTACACCTTC.

The chain uses TRBV7-9 and TRBJ2-1; possible D gene TRBD2, 6 bases. Trimming took off 2 bases at V and 7 bases at J, with 9 bases between the two ends. The CDR3 runs 13 residues. In germline, CDR1 is SEHNR, CDR2 FQNEAQ (reference sequence). CDR3 DNA sequence: TGTGCCAGCAGCTTATGGGGGGATAATGAGCAGTTCTTC. Protein sequence: CASSLWGDNEQFF.